Each of the 18 T cell receptor beta chains below was sequenced from the same sample in a study of PD-L1 blockade in urothelial cancer. The assay was immunoSEQ multiplex PCR, and TCRdb's table has in-frame clones only and misses some. The table records around 71,000 clones, around four fifths of them present only once. Stated time point: pretreatment peripheral blood. The source was PBMCs, collected around atezolizumab (anti-PD-L1) treatment. Receptor source: a man aged 40-55 years with urothelial cancer.

This clone was counted once. This chain links TRBV5-1 with TRBJ2-2; the match to TRBD1 covers 8 bases. CDR1 SGHRS and CDR2 YFSETQ come from the germline V gene. The CDR3 length is 15 residues. Germline trimming cut 0 bases from V and 5 bases from J; bases unmatched to any gene: 3. The CDR3 DNA is TGCGCCAGCAGCTTGGACGGGACAGGAACCGGGGAGCTGTTTTTT. Its translation is CASSLDGTGTGELFF.

This chain uses TRBV5-1 with TRBJ2-5, with 9 bases lining up with TRBD2. CDR1 SGHRS and CDR2 YFSETQ come from the germline V gene. With V trimmed by 4 bases and J by 4 bases, 5 bases remained unmatched. This CDR3 has 14 residues. In DNA form, the CDR3 reads TGCGCCAGCAGCCTAGCGGGATTGGGAGAGACCCAGTACTTC. Its protein is CASSLAGLGETQYF.

V and J are TRBV5-1 and TRBJ2-5; D perhaps matches TRBD1 (5 bases). The CDR3 consists of 14 residues. Deletions cut 1 base from V and 5 bases from J, with 12 bases between. The germline gives CDR1 SGHRS, CDR2 YFSETQ. In DNA form, the CDR3 reads TGCGCCAGCAGCTTGAGGCCGACAGTCGAGACCCAGTACTTC. It is translated as CASSLRPTVETQYF. The variable domain in full, completed from reference TRBV5-1 and TRBJ2-5, reads KAGVTQTPRYLIKTRGQQVTLSCSPISGHRSVSWYQQTPGQGLQFLFEYFSETQRNKGNFPGRFSGRQFSNSRSEMNVSTLELGDSALYLCASSLRPTVETQYFGPGTRLLVL.

This chain joins TRBV27 and TRBJ2-1, with TRBD2 matching 10 bases. The trim removed 4 bases at V and 5 bases at J, leaving 5 bases unmatched. CDR1 is MNHEY and CDR2 is SMNVEV in the germline V gene (reference sequence). This CDR3 comprises 15 residues. The CDR3 is CASSSRLAGHNEQFF. The DNA for the CDR3 is TGTGCCAGCAGTTCCCGACTAGCGGGTCACAATGAGCAGTTCTTC.

The chain couples TRBV5-4 to TRBJ1-4, with a weak D call TRBD1 (6 bases). The CDR3 consists of 13 residues. V gave up 4 bases and J gave up 5 bases, with 9 bases separating them. From germline, CDR1 is SGHNT and CDR2 YYREEE (reference sequence). Here the CDR3 reads CASSPQGNEKLFF. The DNA of the CDR3 is TGTGCCAGCAGCCCGCAGGGGAATGAAAAACTGTTTTTT.

This chain links TRBV15 with TRBJ2-1; 7 bases line up with TRBD1. V shed 8 bases and J 10 bases; nucleotides not matched to a gene: 11. This CDR3 region has 13 residues. Germline V gene data show CDR1 as LNHNV and CDR2 as YYDKDF (reference sequence). The CDR3 bases are TGTGCCACCGCCAGAACAGGGGCCGAGGAGCAGTTCTTC. Its translation is CATARTGAEEQFF. The entire variable domain, with the rest obtained from reference TRBV15 and TRBJ2-1, is as follows: DAMVIQNPRYQVTQFGKPVTLSCSQTLNHNVMYWYQQKSSQAPKLLFHYYDKDFNNEADTPDNFQSRRPNTSFCFLDIRSPGLGDTAMYLCATARTGAEEQFFGPGTRLTVL.

V usage is TRBV7-9 and J usage is TRBJ2-3; a possible D gene is TRBD1 (6 bases). Between the trimmed V and J ends, which lost 5 bases and 0 bases, there was a span of 15 bases. Germline values: CDR1 SEHNR, CDR2 FQNEAQ (reference sequence). CDR3 length equals 16 residues. This CDR3 is CASSAPGTPSTDTQYF. The CDR3 region has the DNA TGTGCCAGCAGCGCCCCCGGGACACCGAGCACAGATACGCAGTATTTT.

The chain links TRBV18 to TRBJ2-1; D unclear. V lost 2 bases and J 5 bases, leaving 13 bases between the germline ends. This CDR3 has 15 residues. The V gene's germline CDR1 is KGHSH and CDR2 LQKENI. The chain's CDR3 is CASSPLASRDNEQFF. Written as DNA, the CDR3 is TGTGCCAGCTCACCATTGGCTAGTCGCGACAATGAGCAGTTCTTC.

Only one count was recorded for this clone. The chain uses TRBV29-1 and TRBJ1-3; no reliable D call. V was cut by 2 bases and J by 0 bases, with 5 bases left in between. The germline gives CDR1 SQVTM, CDR2 ANQGSEA. This CDR3 region has 13 residues. In DNA form, the CDR3 reads TGCAGCGTTGAATCATTCTCTGGAAACACCATATATTTT. Protein: CSVESFSGNTIYF.

This clone was seen more than once but under ten times. This chain uses TRBV15 with TRBJ2-1, with D possibly matching TRBD2 (6 bases). Germline V gene sequence: CDR1 LNHNV, CDR2 YYDKDF (reference sequence). The V gene lost 1 base and the J gene lost 7 bases, with 14 bases spanning the gap. This CDR3 is built from 15 residues. CDR3 region: CATSRVTSRGNEQFF. CDR3 nucleotides: TGTGCCACCAGCAGAGTCACATCTCGGGGGAATGAGCAGTTCTTC. Looking up the rest from reference TRBV15 and TRBJ2-1 gives the full variable domain: DAMVIQNPRYQVTQFGKPVTLSCSQTLNHNVMYWYQQKSSQAPKLLFHYYDKDFNNEADTPDNFQSRRPNTSFCFLDIRSPGLGDTAMYLCATSRVTSRGNEQFFGPGTRLTVL.

The chain uses TRBV6-1 and TRBJ2-1, with D uncertain. V lost 5 bases to trimming and J lost 7 bases, with 12 bases between them. The germline V gene encodes CDR1 MNHNS and CDR2 SASEGT. The CDR3 runs to 13 residues. The CDR3 spells CASSPQIHNEQFF. The CDR3 bases are TGTGCCAGCAGTCCGCAGATTCATAATGAGCAGTTCTTC.

The rearrangement uses TRBV5-5 and TRBJ2-4; 10 nucleotides align to TRBD2. V was clipped by 0 bases and J by 6 bases; unmatched bases: 15. The length of the CDR3 is 19 residues. Germline V gives CDR1 SGHKS, CDR2 YYEKEE (reference sequence). DNA for the CDR3: TGTGCCAGCAGCTTGGCCGTTGCAAGCGGGAGGGGCGGGTTAAACATTCAGTACTTC. Amino acids: CASSLAVASGRGGLNIQYF.

This clone has a handful of counts. Written as DNA, the CDR3 is TGTGCCAGCAGCGGCTCGGGAGGGGGCTTTGAAAAACTGTTTTTT. It is translated as CASSGSGGGFEKLFF. This chain uses TRBV9 with TRBJ1-4, with TRBD1 matching over 7 bases. CDR3 length: 15 amino acids. Germline values: CDR1 SGDLS, CDR2 YYNGEE. V dropped 3 bases and J dropped 7; count of bases not matched to a gene: 9.

The V gene is TRBV7-9, the J gene TRBJ1-3, with D maybe TRBD1 (5 bases). The CDR3 totals 16 residues. Trimming took 5 bases from V and 9 from J, leaving 23 bases between them. Germline values: CDR1 SEHNR, CDR2 FQNEAQ (reference sequence). The CDR3 bases are TGTGCCAGCAGCCCCCCCGGTAGGCAGGGCCGAAGCACCATATATTTT. Translation: CASSPPGRQGRSTIYF. The full variable domain, with the rest looked up from reference TRBV7-9 and TRBJ1-3, is DTGVSQNPRHKITKRGQNVTFRCDPISEHNRLYWYRQTLGQGPEFLTYFQNEAQLEKSRLLSDRFSAERPKGSFSTLEIQRTEQGDSAMYLCASSPPGRQGRSTIYFGEGSWLTVV.

This clone was observed once. CDR3 coding DNA: TGTGCCGGCCGACAGGGATTAGCAAGTAATGAAAAACTGTTTTTT. Residues: CAGRQGLASNEKLFF. The rearrangement uses TRBV6-1 and TRBJ1-4; 7 bases are a match to TRBD1. Germline-derived CDR1 and CDR2 are MNHNS and SASEGT. Germline trimming cut 11 bases from V and 4 bases from J; bases unmatched to any gene: 13. The CDR3 has 15 amino acids.

The V call is TRBV5-1, the J call TRBJ2-7, with D maybe TRBD1 (6 bases). V shed 4 bases and J shed 1 base, with 15 bases lying between them. The CDR3 runs 15 residues. CDR1 is SGHRS and CDR2 is YFSETQ in the germline V gene. The CDR3 reads CASSLQGLGSYEQYF. The CDR3 DNA is TGCGCCAGCAGCCTGCAGGGGTTGGGGTCCTACGAGCAGTACTTC.

This chain connects TRBV5-1 to TRBJ1-1; possibly TRBD1 for D (5 bases). This CDR3 contains 13 residues. Germline V gives CDR1 SGHRS, CDR2 YFSETQ. V was clipped by 7 bases and J by 7 bases, with 17 bases between them. CDR3: CASGNQGGDEAFF. The CDR3 DNA reads as TGCGCCAGCGGAAACCAGGGTGGAGATGAAGCTTTCTTT.

The rearrangement uses TRBV6-6 and TRBJ2-1; D remains ambiguous. Germline CDR1 and CDR2: MNHNY and SVGAGI (reference sequence). This CDR3 is 13 amino acids long. Trimming removed 5 bases from V and 2 bases from J, with 7 bases in between. The CDR3 loop is CASSQEPYNEQFF. The CDR3 nucleotides are TGTGCCAGCAGTCAGGAACCCTACAATGAGCAGTTCTTC.